This record looks at one TCR beta chain sequence and its context. Its antigen is as yet unknown. The sample is drawn from a study of blood T cells in healthy people across ages. Across the study: With template switching, about one barcoded beta molecule was captured per two T cells.

It was with a sample-barcoded 5' primer and a J-beta primer mix that a second PCR of about 6 to 12 cycles was run. From the 5' RACE reads, TCRdb called clonotypes with MiXCR, one entry per CDR3 protein. Of about 1.6 million distinct CDR3 sequences listed, about 35% were seen once; the top ten hold around 10%. The germline CDR1 and CDR2 sequences are SGHRS and YFSETQ. The CDR3 length is 14 residues. Whole-study findings and limits: With age, beta diversity per million T cells declined roughly linearly, significantly by roughly 40.

This chain joins TRBV5-1 and TRBJ2-4; D gene unclear. The closer fit of TRBJ2-7 to the DNA end suggests the J call may be wrong. This TCR derives from a woman aged 30 to 39 in good health. The sample comprised blood. The CDR3 DNA reads TGCGCCTGCACCCCCAACACGCCATCCTACGAGCAGTACTTC. Protein: CACTPNTPSYEQYF.